The rows below give T cell receptor beta chains drawn from one sample of a study of blood T cell repertoires in COVID-19. Profiling relied on immunoSEQ multiplex PCR, and the TCRdb table lists in-frame clones only, not all of them. The sample carries 150,000 to 200,000 clones, about 79% recorded once. Material: peripheral blood. The receptors derive from an older woman with acute or convalescent COVID-19. CDR3s include the opening cysteine and the closing phenylalanine or tryptophan. The D gene is left open where the match is weak. The size of a clone is reported for some rows only, either as once, few or many, or as a class for expanded clones.

V gene	clone size	D gene	J gene	CDR3 DNA	CDR3 protein
TRBV5-1	few	TRBD2	TRBJ2-3	TGCGCCAGCAGCTTTGGAGCGGGAGTGGGCACAGATACGCAGTATTTT	CASSFGAGVGTDTQYF
TRBV5-8	-	-	TRBJ1-1	TGTGCCAGCAGCTTCGGGAATCTGAACACTGAAGCTTTCTTT	CASSFGNLNTEAFF
TRBV4-1	few	TRBD1	TRBJ2-7	TGCGCCAGCAGTCCGGGGTTAGGACAGGGCCTCTACGAGCAGTACTTC	CASSPGLGQGLYEQYF
TRBV9	-	-	TRBJ1-1	TGTGCCAGCAGCGTAGGTATAGGGGCAAACACTGAAGCTTTCTTT	CASSVGIGANTEAFF
TRBV5-1	-	-	TRBJ2-7	TGCGCCAGCAGCTTGGACAGGTACCGCCAGGGCGAGCAGTACTTC	CASSLDRYRQGEQYF
TRBV6-6	-	TRBD2	TRBJ2-7	TGTGCCAGCAGTCTAACTAGCGGGCGCGACGAGCAGTACTTC	CASSLTSGRDEQYF
TRBV13	-	TRBD2	TRBJ2-3	TGTGCCAGCAGCTCCTCGAGGGGACTAGCGGTTACAGATACGCAGTATTTT	CASSSSRGLAVTDTQYF
TRBV4-2	-	-	TRBJ1-2	TGTGCCAGCAGCCAAGAGAGCGGGTTTGGCTACACCTTC	CASSQESGFGYTF
TRBV7-2	-	TRBD2	TRBJ2-1	TGTGCCAGCAGTTATAGGTCAGGGACTAGCGGATTCAATGAGCAGTTCTTC	CASSYRSGTSGFNEQFF
TRBV7-3	-	TRBD2	TRBJ2-7	TGTGCCAGCAGCTTAGCGGGGGGCCGGGAGCAGTACTTC	CASSLAGGREQYF
TRBV19	-	TRBD1	TRBJ2-2	TGTGCCAGTATGGGGGTAGGGGGCACGAACACCGGGGAGCTGTTTTTT	CASMGVGGTNTGELFF
TRBV5-5	-	TRBD2	TRBJ2-7	TGTGCCAGCAGCTGGTCGCTAGCGGGAGAATCCGAGCAGTACTTC	CASSWSLAGESEQYF
TRBV5-5	-	TRBD1	TRBJ2-3	TGTGCCAGCCACAGGGGTACAGATACGCAGTATTTT	CASHRGTDTQYF
TRBV29-1	few	-	TRBJ2-3	TGCAGCGTTGGCAGGGGCACAGATACGCAGTATTTT	CSVGRGTDTQYF
TRBV19	-	TRBD1	TRBJ2-4	TGTGCCAGTAGTATAGGGGGGGACAGGGTAAAAAACATTCAGTACTTC	CASSIGGDRVKNIQYF
TRBV19	-	TRBD1	TRBJ2-2	TGTGCCAGTAGTCTCCAGGGGGCGAACGGGGAGCTGTTTTTT	CASSLQGANGELFF
TRBV5-1	-	TRBD2	TRBJ2-1	TGCGCCAGCAGCCCCCCGCCCCGGACTAGCGGGAAGGTCGGTGAGCAGTTCTTC	CASSPPPRTSGKVGEQFF
TRBV28	-	-	TRBJ1-2	TGTGCCAGCAGTGGAATGGACAGAATCTATGGCTACACCTTC	CASSGMDRIYGYTF
TRBV5-5	few	TRBD1	TRBJ2-2	TGTGCCAGCAGCAGTACAGGGGCGACGAACACCGGGGAGCTGTTTTTT	CASSSTGATNTGELFF
TRBV29-1	few	-	TRBJ2-1	TGCAGCGTTGTGGCAGGGGAGAGCTACAATGAGCAGTTCTTC	CSVVAGESYNEQFF
TRBV3-1/TRBV3-2	once	-	TRBJ1-1	TGTGCCAGCAGCCAGGGACATTCGAACACTGAAGCTTTCTTT	CASSQGHSNTEAFF
TRBV9	-	-	TRBJ1-3	TGTGCCAGCAGCGTCAATTCGTTTAGCGGCTCTGGAAACACCATATATTTT	CASSVNSFSGSGNTIYF
TRBV3-1/TRBV3-2	-	-	TRBJ1-2	TGTGCCAGCAGCTATCCTTCCACAGGGATGGGCTACACCTTC	CASSYPSTGMGYTF
TRBV29-1	-	-	TRBJ2-3	TGCAGCGTTGGGTATGGAGGTAGCACAGATACGCAGTATTTT	CSVGYGGSTDTQYF
TRBV7-3	once	TRBD2	TRBJ2-1	TGTGCCAGCAGCTACGGGTCTAGCGGGATCAATGAGCAGTTCTTC	CASSYGSSGINEQFF
TRBV5-6	once	TRBD1	TRBJ2-7	TGTGCCAGCAGGGGGACAGGGGATACCTACGAGCAGTACTTC	CASRGTGDTYEQYF
TRBV24-1	-	-	TRBJ2-7	TGTGCCACCAGTGAGACAATGAAATCAGGGGTCCCAGGTTGCGAGCAGTACTTC	CATSETMKSGVPGCEQYF
TRBV19	-	TRBD1	TRBJ1-2	TGTGCCAGTGCATCGGACAGGGACGGTGACTATGGCTACACCTTC	CASASDRDGDYGYTF
TRBV29-1	-	-	TRBJ2-1	TGCAGCGTTGAAGGTCTAGTGAATGAGCAGTTCTTC	CSVEGLVNEQFF
TRBV5-4	once	TRBD1	TRBJ2-3	TGTGCCAGCAGCCCGGACAGGGCGCTGGATACGCAGTATTTT	CASSPDRALDTQYF
TRBV30	-	TRBD1	TRBJ1-2	TGTGCCTTGGGTGGACAGGGTGTTTCTAACTATGGCTACACCTTC	CALGGQGVSNYGYTF
TRBV6-1	-	TRBD2	TRBJ2-7	TGTGCCAGCAGTGAGGGACTAGCGGGAGGTGAGCAGTACTTC	CASSEGLAGGEQYF
TRBV6-5	-	-	TRBJ1-6	TGTGCCAGCAGTTCCAGTCGTAATTCACCCCTCCACTTT	CASSSSRNSPLHF
TRBV12-3/TRBV12-4	-	-	TRBJ1-6	TGTGCCAGCAGTTTATCGGAGGATTCACCCCTCCACTTT	CASSLSEDSPLHF
TRBV5-4	-	TRBD2	TRBJ2-2	TGTGCCAGCAGCTTGGCTAGCGGGAGGGCCGGGACCGGGGAGCTGTTTTTT	CASSLASGRAGTGELFF
TRBV10-2	-	-	TRBJ1-2	TGCGCCAGCAGTGGGGCAGAGACTAACTATGGCTACACCTTC	CASSGAETNYGYTF
TRBV6-5	-	TRBD2	TRBJ2-3	TGTGCCAGCAGTCTTCAGCGGGAGAGCACAGATACGCAGTATTTT	CASSLQRESTDTQYF
TRBV4-2	-	TRBD2	TRBJ2-1	TGTGCCAGCAGCCAAGCGGGACTAGAGCAGTTCTTC	CASSQAGLEQFF
TRBV4-2	-	-	TRBJ2-1	TGTGCCAGCAGCCAACGGGGCTACAATGAGCAGTTCTTC	CASSQRGYNEQFF
TRBV6-6	many	-	TRBJ2-6	TGTGCCAGCAGTCGAGGGGGGGATGGCCTCGTTGGGGCCAACGTCCTGACTTTC	CASSRGGDGLVGANVLTF
TRBV30	-	-	TRBJ2-5	TGTGCCTGGGGGGGGGCGGTGGAGACCCAGTACTTC	CAWGGAVETQYF
TRBV6-1	-	-	TRBJ1-6	TGTGCCAGCAGTGAAGGGAGCCCGGGGGTGGATTCACCCCTCCACTTT	CASSEGSPGVDSPLHF
TRBV6-5	-	TRBD2	TRBJ2-5	TGTGCCAGCAAGAGGGAGGGGGAGACCCAGTACTTC	CASKREGETQYF
TRBV18	-	TRBD1	TRBJ1-4	TGTGCCAGCTCACAAGAACAGGGGGCTACAACTAATGAAAAACTGTTTTTT	CASSQEQGATTNEKLFF
TRBV30	-	-	TRBJ1-3	TGTGCCTGGAGCCCCGGTAGGAGCAACTCTGGAAACACCATATATTTT	CAWSPGRSNSGNTIYF
TRBV3-1/TRBV3-2	-	TRBD1	TRBJ1-1	TGTGCCAGCAGCCAAACGGGACAGGGGGACACTGAAGCTTTCTTT	CASSQTGQGDTEAFF
TRBV7-2	-	TRBD2	TRBJ2-3	TGTGCCAGCAGCTCCGCGGGAGGGGAGGTCTATACGCAGTATTTT	CASSSAGGEVYTQYF
TRBV3-1/TRBV3-2	-	-	TRBJ1-2	TGTGCCAGCAGCCAAACAGCCGACTATGGCTACACCTTC	CASSQTADYGYTF
TRBV6-2/TRBV6-3	-	TRBD2	TRBJ2-1	TGTGCCAGCAGTTACTCCCGGGGAGGGCAGGGCAATGAGCAGTTCTTC	CASSYSRGGQGNEQFF
TRBV18	-	TRBD2	TRBJ2-1	TGTGCCAGCTCACCCGGACTAGCGGGACGGTATGAGCAGTTCTTC	CASSPGLAGRYEQFF
TRBV20-1	-	-	TRBJ2-5	TGCAGTCCGGAGCACCAAGAGACCCAGTACTTC	CSPEHQETQYF
TRBV6-5	-	TRBD1	TRBJ1-2	TGTGCCAGCATGGTGGGACAGGAAAACTATGGCTACACCTTC	CASMVGQENYGYTF
TRBV20-1	-	-	TRBJ1-4	TGCAGTGCCAGTCAATCGCAGGGGTCTTATGAAAAACTGTTTTTT	CSASQSQGSYEKLFF
TRBV6-5	-	TRBD2	TRBJ2-3	TGTGCCAGCAGTCCCAGGACTAGCGGCACAGATACGCAGTATTTT	CASSPRTSGTDTQYF
TRBV29-1	once	TRBD1	TRBJ2-5	TGCAGCGTCGGGACAGCCACACAAGAGACCCAGTACTTC	CSVGTATQETQYF
TRBV18	once	-	TRBJ2-1	TGTGCCAGCTCACCTGCGGGAAGGAATGAGCAGTTCTTC	CASSPAGRNEQFF